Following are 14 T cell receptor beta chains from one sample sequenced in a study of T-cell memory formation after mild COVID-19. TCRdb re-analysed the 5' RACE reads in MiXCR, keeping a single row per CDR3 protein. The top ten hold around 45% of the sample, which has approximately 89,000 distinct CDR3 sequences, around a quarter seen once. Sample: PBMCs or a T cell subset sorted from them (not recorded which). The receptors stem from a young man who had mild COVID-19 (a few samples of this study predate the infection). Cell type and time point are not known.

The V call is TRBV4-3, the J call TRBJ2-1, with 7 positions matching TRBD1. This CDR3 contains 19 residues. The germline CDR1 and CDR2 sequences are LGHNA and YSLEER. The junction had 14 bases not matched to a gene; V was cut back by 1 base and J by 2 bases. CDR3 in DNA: TGCGCCAGCAGCCAAGTGCCCTCTGACAGGGACCTTACCTACAATGAGCAGTTCTTC. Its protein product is CASSQVPSDRDLTYNEQFF.

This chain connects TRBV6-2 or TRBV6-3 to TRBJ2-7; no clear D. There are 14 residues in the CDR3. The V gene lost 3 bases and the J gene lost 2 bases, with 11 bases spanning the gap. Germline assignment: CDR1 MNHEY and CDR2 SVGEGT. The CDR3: CASSYPGRTYEQYF. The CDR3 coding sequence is TGTGCCAGCAGTTATCCGGGCCGCACCTACGAGCAGTACTTC.

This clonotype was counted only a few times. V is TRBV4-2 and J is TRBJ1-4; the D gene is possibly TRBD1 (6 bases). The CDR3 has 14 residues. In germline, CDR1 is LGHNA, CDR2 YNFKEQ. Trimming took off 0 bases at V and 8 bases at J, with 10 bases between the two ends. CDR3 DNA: TGTGCCAGCAGCCAAGAGGGGGGCCAGGAAAAACTGTTTTTT. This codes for CASSQEGGQEKLFF.

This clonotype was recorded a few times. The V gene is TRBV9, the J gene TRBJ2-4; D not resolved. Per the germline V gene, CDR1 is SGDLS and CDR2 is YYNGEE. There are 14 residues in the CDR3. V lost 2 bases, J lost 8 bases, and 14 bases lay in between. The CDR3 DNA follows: TGTGCCAGCAGCGTGGGCGGTTTGATGGACATTCAGTACTTC. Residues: CASSVGGLMDIQYF.

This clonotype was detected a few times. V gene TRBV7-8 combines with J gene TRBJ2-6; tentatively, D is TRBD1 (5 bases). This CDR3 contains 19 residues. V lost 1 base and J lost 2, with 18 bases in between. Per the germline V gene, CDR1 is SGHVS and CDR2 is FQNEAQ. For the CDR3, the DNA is TGTGCCAGCAGCTTAGTCAGGGTAATCGCCTGGGCTGGGGCCAACGTCCTGACTTTC. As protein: CASSLVRVIAWAGANVLTF.

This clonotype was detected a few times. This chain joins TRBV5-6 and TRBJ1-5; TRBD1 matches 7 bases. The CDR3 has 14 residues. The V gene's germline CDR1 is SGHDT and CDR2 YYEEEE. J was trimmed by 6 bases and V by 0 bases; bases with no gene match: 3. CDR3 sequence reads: CASSLGQGVQPQHF. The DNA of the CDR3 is TGTGCCAGCAGCTTGGGACAGGGCGTTCAGCCCCAGCATTTT. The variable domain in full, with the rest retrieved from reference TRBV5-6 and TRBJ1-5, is DAGVTQSPTHLIKTRGQQVTLRCSPKSGHDTVSWYQQALGQGPQFIFQYYEEEERQRGNFPDRFSGHQFPNYSSELNVNALLLGDSALYLCASSLGQGVQPQHFGDGTRLSIL.

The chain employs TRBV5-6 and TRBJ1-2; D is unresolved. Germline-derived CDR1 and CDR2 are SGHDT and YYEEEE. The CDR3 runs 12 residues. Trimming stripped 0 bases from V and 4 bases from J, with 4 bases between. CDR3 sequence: CASSLAVYGYTF. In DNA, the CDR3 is TGTGCCAGCAGCTTGGCCGTCTATGGCTACACCTTC.

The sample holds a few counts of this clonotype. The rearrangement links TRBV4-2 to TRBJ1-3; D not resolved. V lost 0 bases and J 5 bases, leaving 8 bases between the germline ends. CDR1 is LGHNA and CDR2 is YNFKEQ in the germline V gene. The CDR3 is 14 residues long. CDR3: CASSQELARNTIYF. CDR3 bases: TGTGCCAGCAGCCAAGAACTGGCCCGAAACACCATATATTTT.

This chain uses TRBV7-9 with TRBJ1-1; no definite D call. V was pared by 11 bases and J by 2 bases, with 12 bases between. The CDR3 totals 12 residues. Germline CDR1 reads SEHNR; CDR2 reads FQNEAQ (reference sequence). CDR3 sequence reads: CADRESNTEAFF. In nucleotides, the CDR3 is TGTGCCGATCGAGAGAGTAACACTGAAGCTTTCTTT.

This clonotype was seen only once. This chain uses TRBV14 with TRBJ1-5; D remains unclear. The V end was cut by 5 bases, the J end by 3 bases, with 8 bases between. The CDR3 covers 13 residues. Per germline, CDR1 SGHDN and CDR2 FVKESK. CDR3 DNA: TGTGCCAGCAGCTCTGGTCCCAATCAGCCCCAGCATTTT. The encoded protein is CASSSGPNQPQHF.

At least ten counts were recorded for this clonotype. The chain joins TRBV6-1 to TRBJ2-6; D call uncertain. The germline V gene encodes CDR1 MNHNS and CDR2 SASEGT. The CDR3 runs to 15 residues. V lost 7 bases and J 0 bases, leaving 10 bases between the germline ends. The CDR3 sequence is CASNTWYSGANVLTF. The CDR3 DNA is TGTGCCAGCAATACCTGGTACTCTGGGGCCAACGTCCTGACTTTC.

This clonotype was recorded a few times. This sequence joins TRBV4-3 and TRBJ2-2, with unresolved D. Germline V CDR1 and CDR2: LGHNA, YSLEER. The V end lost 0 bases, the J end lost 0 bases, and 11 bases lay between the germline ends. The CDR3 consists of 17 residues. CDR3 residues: CASSQDFRATNTGELFF. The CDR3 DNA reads TGCGCCAGCAGCCAAGATTTTCGGGCTACGAACACCGGGGAGCTGTTTTTT.

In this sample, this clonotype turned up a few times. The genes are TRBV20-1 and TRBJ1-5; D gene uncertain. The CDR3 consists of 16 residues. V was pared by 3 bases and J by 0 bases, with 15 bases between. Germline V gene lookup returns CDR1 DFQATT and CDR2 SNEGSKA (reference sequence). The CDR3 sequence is CSASFGSPHSNQPQHF. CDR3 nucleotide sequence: TGCAGTGCTAGCTTCGGATCCCCTCATAGCAATCAGCCCCAGCATTTT.

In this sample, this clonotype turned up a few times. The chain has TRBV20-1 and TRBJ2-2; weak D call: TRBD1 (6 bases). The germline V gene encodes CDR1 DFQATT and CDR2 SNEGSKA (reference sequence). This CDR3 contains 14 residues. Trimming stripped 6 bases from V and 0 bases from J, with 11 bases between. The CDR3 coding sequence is TGCAGTGCCCCTGGGACATCGAACACCGGGGAGCTGTTTTTT. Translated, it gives CSAPGTSNTGELFF.